This T cell receptor (beta chain) was sequenced during a study of blood T cell repertoires in COVID-19 (TCRdb year 2020). General notes on the study: Samples from collaborators originated in the United States, Italy and Spain and spanned both the acute and convalescent phases of COVID-19. Subjects who had been exposed to COVID-19, were actively infected with it, or had recovered from it provided the deeply sampled blood TCRbeta repertoires that made up the dataset. HLA class I and class II types, where available, came from metadata supplied by the sample provider rather than from assay-based typing. The prospective study material was composed of cDNA or gDNA derived from T cells, B-cell-depleted T cells, or PBMCs. A de-identified subject ID, COVID-19 status, age in years and sex were almost always included in the sample metadata. A freely available public database, intended as a resource for researchers studying the immune response to SARS-CoV-2, is where the repertoires were released. Samples came from the ongoing ImmuneRACE study (first 160 participants) plus 1,254 subjects from 6 global collaborators. What the work shows at the level of the full study, not this receptor alone: Clinical and demographic metadata were provided uncurated, with the amount varying by source and participant.

From cysteine to phenylalanine, the CDR3 is 13 amino acids long. Only CDR3 DNA remains: 39 bases, in frame from the first base. From V the trimming removes 3 bases and from J it removes 3 bases, while the gene matches leave 2 bases of the junction unaccounted for. The germline V gene specifies MNHEY as CDR1 and SVGAGI as CDR2. TCRbeta CDR3 regions were amplified from genomic DNA using the immunoSEQ Assay, a bias-controlled multiplex PCR. The original methods were these. The number of nucleated cells in each sample was estimated from the amplification of reference gene primers within the assay. To quantify the absolute abundance of each unique TCRbeta CDR3 rearrangement, sequence reads were collapsed and filtered. For each sample, productive Simpson clonality was calculated as the square root of Simpson's diversity index across productive rearrangements. TCRdb provides this immuneACCESS table in a form limited to in-frame rearrangements. Some clones are lacking; in checked studies, under half of them reflect an unresolved V gene, and why the rest are absent is not known. The V and J calls and clone size are taken from that table; D and trimming were inferred from the DNA. The sample yields about 320,000 clones; 70% to 90% were counted once. Around 7.8% of the sample is taken by the ten largest.

With respect to this clone: It has no known antigen specificity. No much larger clone is present one base from it, and per-base qualities are unavailable.

Collaborating institutions collected whole blood in K2EDTA tubes following their own protocols. For TCRbeta analysis, collaborators shipped samples in one of three forms: frozen whole blood, isolated PBMCs, or DNA extracted from either of those sample types. Sequencing was performed on peripheral blood. This chain joins TRBV6-5 to TRBJ2-7; TRBD2 fits 7 bases in the junction. This sequence originates from a human donor in a cohort sampled during active COVID-19. The CDR3 here reads CASSYGGDYEQYF. At the DNA level, the sequence is TGTGCCAGCAGTTATGGGGGGGACTACGAGCAGTACTTC.